In its sample, the clone carrying this T cell receptor (beta chain) was seen a few times. This CDR3 spans 17 amino acids. V lost 2 bases to trimming and J lost 0 bases, with 16 bases between them. Germline V lookup: CDR1 MNHEY, CDR2 SVGAGI. The data were taken from a study of blood T cells in healthy people across ages. The use of a sample-barcoded 5' primer and a J-beta primer mix characterized a second PCR of roughly 6 to 11 cycles. Via MiXCR, TCRdb re-called the 5' RACE reads, giving one row per CDR3 protein. The table includes about 780,000 distinct CDR3 sequences, under 30% detected once. These data also formed part of another study, on T cells of mothers and their children.

V gene TRBV6-5 combines with J gene TRBJ2-5, with D possibly TRBD1 on 5 matching bases. The specimen was blood. This clonotype originated in a boy aged 5 to 17 in good health. The CDR3: CASSYTTYTGHQETQYF. The CDR3, as DNA: TGTGCCAGCAGTTACACGACATACACAGGCCACCAAGAGACCCAGTACTTC.